Listed here are 12 T cell receptor beta chains from one sample, sequenced in a study of regulatory T cells in long-lasting Graves disease. Stated time point: persistent/refractory GD, antithyroid drugs over 5 years with positive TRAb. PBMCs provided the RNA from which the TCR library was made. Construction of TCR beta libraries relied on iRepertoire HTBI primers and on Arm-PCR targeting CDR3 regions. From the multiplex PCR reads, TCRdb called clonotypes with MiXCR, one entry per CDR3 protein. This table has approximately 400,000 distinct CDR3 sequences, roughly a quarter appearing once. The specimen was peripheral blood mononuclear cells (PBMCs), collected when the disease was refractory, from a patient treated with antithyroid drugs. The receptor source for this set is a female donor with Graves disease.

The chain uses TRBV20-1 and TRBJ2-3, with TRBD2 matching 11 bases. The CDR3 totals 15 residues. With V trimmed by 3 bases and J by 4 bases, 6 bases remained unmatched. Per the germline V gene, CDR1 is DFQATT and CDR2 is SNEGSKA (reference sequence). CDR3 loop: CSASRTSGSADTQYF. The CDR3, as DNA: TGCAGTGCTAGTCGCACTAGCGGGAGCGCAGATACGCAGTATTTT.

The chain has TRBV12-3 or TRBV12-4 and TRBJ1-1; TRBD1 is a possible D gene (5 bases). The CDR3 contains 17 residues. Trimming pared 7 bases from V and 1 base from J, leaving 22 bases between. CDR3 sequence reads: CASTRLVWGSENTEAFF. CDR3 DNA sequence: TGTGCCAGCACCCGGCTAGTCTGGGGGTCTGAGAACACTGAAGCTTTCTTT.

This clonotype was counted a few times. The V gene is TRBV7-9, the J gene TRBJ2-1; D not certain. The CDR3 is made up of 12 amino acids. V was cut by 0 bases and J by 6 bases, with 3 bases left in between. Germline V CDR1 and CDR2: SEHNR, FQNEAQ (reference sequence). For the CDR3, the DNA is TGTGCCAGCAGCTTAGCGAGCAATGAGCAGTTCTTC. This codes for CASSLASNEQFF.

This clonotype was seen at least ten times. The chain recombines TRBV6-5 with TRBJ2-5; TRBD2 might be the D (5 bases). The V gene's germline CDR1 is MNHEY and CDR2 SVGAGI. CDR3 size: 14 residues. V lost 0 bases and J lost 5, with 10 bases in between. CDR3 in amino acids: CASSYSLIAETQYF. The CDR3 DNA is TGTGCCAGCAGTTACTCTTTAATAGCGGAGACCCAGTACTTC.

CDR3 nucleotides: TGCGCCAGCAGCTTGGATCTTAGTGGGGCGGGTACGCAGTATTTT. This gives the protein CASSLDLSGAGTQYF. The chain has TRBV5-1 and TRBJ2-3; the D call may be TRBD1 or TRBD2 (5 bases each). There are 15 residues in the CDR3. Trimming took off 0 bases at V and 8 bases at J, with 16 bases between the two ends. Germline CDR1 SGHRS, CDR2 YFSETQ.

The rearrangement uses TRBV13 and TRBJ1-1; D gene ambiguous. Germline CDR1 reads PRHDT; CDR2 reads FYEKMQ (reference sequence). Trimming took 3 bases from V and 5 from J, leaving 7 bases between them. The CDR3 spans 12 residues. This chain's CDR3 is CASSLRPTEAFF. In nucleotides, the CDR3 is TGTGCCAGCAGCTTGCGTCCGACTGAAGCTTTCTTT.

This clonotype has only a few counts. This may be a read error: a much more frequent sequence differs by one nucleotide. The chain uses TRBV12-3 or TRBV12-4 and TRBJ2-2; D unresolved. The CDR3 consists of 13 residues. The chain's CDR3 is CAGSSTNTGELFF. The CDR3 DNA sequence: TGTGCCGGCAGTTCTACGAACACCGGGGAGCTGTTTTTT.

The V call is TRBV10-2, the J call TRBJ2-7; D is perhaps TRBD1 (6 bases). Trimming left V 6 bases short and J 3 bases short, with 12 bases between. Looked up from germline, CDR1 is WSHSY and CDR2 is SAAADI. CDR3 length: 13 residues. The CDR3 DNA follows: TGCGCCAGCAGGCCAGGGGACAACTACGAGCAGTACTTC. Amino acids: CASRPGDNYEQYF.

In its sample, this clonotype was seen a few times. J is TRBJ1-4 and V is TRBV7-9; D is uncertain. The CDR3 runs 15 residues. V shed 4 bases and J shed 0 bases, with 9 bases lying between them. Germline V lookup: CDR1 SEHNR, CDR2 FQNEAQ (reference sequence). As DNA, the CDR3 is TGTGCCAGCAGCTCCGAAGGTGCAACTAATGAAAAACTGTTTTTT. This translates into CASSSEGATNEKLFF.

This clonotype has a count of ten or more. The V and J genes are TRBV28 and TRBJ1-1; 7 nucleotides agree with TRBD1. The germline V gene has CDR1 MDHEN and CDR2 SYDVKM. The J segment lost 5 bases and the V segment lost 6 bases, leaving 27 bases of the junction unmatched. The CDR3 has 20 amino acids. In DNA form, the CDR3 reads TGTGCCAGCAGGGGGCCTGGAGGGACAGTAGTGGGAAGAGTGCAAACTGAAGCTTTCTTT. It yields the protein CASRGPGGTVVGRVQTEAFF. Full variable domain (remainder filled in from reference TRBV28 and TRBJ1-1): DVKVTQSSRYLVKRTGEKVFLECVQDMDHENMFWYRQDPGLGLRLIYFSYDVKMKEKGDIPEGYSVSREKKERFSLILESASTNQTSMYLCASRGPGGTVVGRVQTEAFFGQGTRLTVV.

The sample holds a few counts of this clonotype. The rearrangement joins TRBV2 to TRBJ2-7; TRBD2 matches at 9 bases. The V gene's germline CDR1 is SNHLY and CDR2 FYNNEI. The CDR3 runs 15 residues. Germline trimming cut 7 bases from V and 0 bases from J; bases unmatched to any gene: 7. The CDR3 protein is CASTSGIGPSYEQYF. The CDR3 region has the DNA TGTGCCAGCACTAGCGGGATTGGGCCCTCCTACGAGCAGTACTTC. The full variable domain, in which reference TRBV2 and TRBJ2-7 provide the parts outside the CDR3, is EPEVTQTPSHQVTQMGQEVILRCVPISNHLYFYWYRQILGQKVEFLVSFYNNEISEKSEIFDDQFSVERPDGSNFTLKIRSTKLEDSAMYFCASTSGIGPSYEQYFGPGTRLTVT.

The J gene is TRBJ2-7, the V gene TRBV14; 9 bases line up with TRBD1. This CDR3 has 15 residues. CDR1 SGHDN and CDR2 FVKESK come from the germline V gene. Unmatched junction bases numbered 7, after V lost 5 bases and J lost 2 bases. CDR3: CASSFGQGLTYEQYF. The CDR3 DNA reads TGTGCCAGCAGCTTTGGACAGGGGTTGACCTACGAGCAGTACTTC.